The 32 T cell receptor beta chains given below trace back to one sample, sequenced in a study of regulatory T cells in long-lasting Graves disease. HTBI primers from iRepertoire and Arm-PCR of CDR3 regions yielded the TCR beta libraries. TCRdb independently ran MiXCR on the multiplex PCR reads; one entry per CDR3 protein. The data hold 400,000 to 650,000 distinct CDR3 sequences, with 15% to 20% observed a single time. As to time point: newly diagnosed GD, antithyroid drugs for less than 3 months. PBMCs were the source of the RNA used for TCR sequencing. The sample was also linked to a second study, of T cells in Graves' hyperthyroidism and ophthalmopathy.

The sample in question was peripheral blood mononuclear cells (PBMCs), obtained at new diagnosis, from a patient treated with antithyroid drugs. The receptors come from a woman aged 40-65 years with Graves disease.

This clonotype was seen at least ten times. This sequence joins TRBV12-3 or TRBV12-4 and TRBJ1-1; 7 nucleotides line up with TRBD1. CDR3 size: 14 residues. Germline trimming cut 5 bases from V and 4 bases from J; bases unmatched to any gene: 7. CDR3 residues: CASSVRQGGTEAFF. The CDR3 DNA is TGTGCCAGCAGTGTCCGACAGGGAGGCACTGAAGCTTTCTTT.

In nucleotides, the CDR3 is TGTGCCAGCAGCCCCGGGACAGGGAAAGGAAACACCATATATTTT. This sequence encodes CASSPGTGKGNTIYF. The V call is TRBV7-9, the J call TRBJ1-3; 9 bases fit TRBD1. The V and J ends lost 5 bases and 4 bases, in that order; junction bases with no gene match: 6. The CDR3 is 15 amino acids. Germline V lookup: CDR1 SEHNR, CDR2 FQNEAQ (reference sequence).

Ten or more counts support this clonotype. The J gene is TRBJ2-1, the V gene TRBV5-1, with TRBD1 matching 8 bases. V shed 5 bases, J shed 8 bases, and the junction held 9 bases outside the gene matches. The CDR3 loop spans 14 amino acids. Germline V gene sequence: CDR1 SGHRS, CDR2 YFSETQ. The CDR3 DNA is TGCGCCAGCAGAGACAGGGGTCCGTTCGATGAGCAGTTCTTC. Translating it yields CASRDRGPFDEQFF.

This clonotype has just a few counts. The chain links TRBV7-9 to TRBJ2-3; maybe TRBD2 (6 bases). Trimming removed 1 base at V and 1 base at J, with 12 bases between. CDR3 length: 16 residues. Germline V gene lookup returns CDR1 SEHNR and CDR2 FQNEAQ (reference sequence). CDR3 DNA sequence: TGTGCCAGCAGCTTAGTTGCGGGAATGGGCACAGATACGCAGTATTTT. This translates into CASSLVAGMGTDTQYF.

There are a few counts of this clonotype. This rearrangement joins TRBV20-1 to TRBJ1-6; 10 nucleotides agree with TRBD1. The CDR3 has 14 amino acids. V lost 6 bases, J lost 8 bases, and 7 bases stayed unmatched. Germline V CDR1 and CDR2: DFQATT, SNEGSKA (reference sequence). The CDR3: CSALTGGLHSPLHF. The CDR3 DNA reads TGCAGTGCCCTGACAGGGGGCCTTCATTCACCCCTCCACTTT.

The chain employs TRBV20-1 and TRBJ1-1, with 12 bases identical to TRBD1. With 6 bases clipped from V and 5 bases from J, the junction kept 13 bases outside the gene matches. The CDR3 totals 16 residues. Per the germline V gene, CDR1 is DFQATT and CDR2 is SNEGSKA (reference sequence). In DNA, the CDR3 is TGCAGTGCAGGGCCGGGGACAGGGGGCGTGGGGACTGAAGCTTTCTTT. It is translated as CSAGPGTGGVGTEAFF.

This clonotype has just a few counts. The J gene is TRBJ1-5, the V gene TRBV4-2, with D uncertain. Between the trimmed V and J ends, which lost 3 bases and 5 bases, there was a span of 11 bases. This CDR3 has 14 residues. Germline CDR1 LGHNA, CDR2 YNFKEQ. In DNA form, the CDR3 reads TGTGCCAGCAGCCACCGGTCGGGAGATCAGCCCCAGCATTTT. This gives the protein CASSHRSGDQPQHF.

Only a few counts were recorded for this clonotype. The rearrangement uses TRBV12-3 or TRBV12-4 and TRBJ1-2; perhaps TRBD1 as D (5 bases). Trimming removed 3 bases from V and 6 bases from J, with 14 bases in between. This CDR3 contains 14 residues. The CDR3 region has the DNA TGTGCCAGCAGTTTGCGGCAGGGCCTTAATGGCTACACCTTC. Its translation is CASSLRQGLNGYTF.

The V gene is TRBV6-1, the J gene TRBJ1-5; D is ambiguous. This CDR3 contains 18 residues. The germline gives CDR1 MNHNS, CDR2 SASEGT. Trimming removed 7 bases from V and 0 bases from J, with 22 bases in between. The CDR3 DNA is TGTGCCAGCAAAGAGGTGGTCTGGGGAAGCAATAGCAATCAGCCCCAGCATTTT. Protein sequence: CASKEVVWGSNSNQPQHF.

Written as DNA, the CDR3 is TGTGCCAGCTCACCACGGCGTCTCTCGGGGACAGATACGCAGTATTTT. Amino acids: CASSPRRLSGTDTQYF. The chain carries TRBV18 and TRBJ2-3, with a weak D call TRBD2 (5 bases). Germline-derived CDR1 and CDR2 are KGHSH and LQKENI. Deletions cut 1 base from V and 3 bases from J, with 14 bases between. The CDR3 totals 16 residues.

The sample holds many counts of this clonotype. The chain has TRBV3-1 and TRBJ1-2, with 7 bases lining up with TRBD1. Germline CDR1 and CDR2: LGHDT and YNNKEL (reference sequence). The V and J ends lost 1 base and 0 bases, in that order; junction bases with no gene match: 5. The CDR3 spans 16 residues. The CDR3 here is CASSQGDRAANYGYTF. In nucleotides, the CDR3 is TGTGCCAGCAGCCAAGGAGACAGGGCGGCTAACTATGGCTACACCTTC.

This clonotype was detected many times. The chain has TRBV5-1 and TRBJ1-1; no definite D call. Germline V gene lookup returns CDR1 SGHRS and CDR2 YFSETQ. The CDR3 has 15 residues. V dropped 4 bases and J dropped 6 bases, with 19 bases sitting between them. The CDR3 region is CASSARHGGEAEAFF. For the CDR3, the DNA is TGCGCCAGCAGCGCCAGACACGGCGGGGAGGCTGAAGCTTTCTTT.

This clonotype was seen ten or more times. The chain carries TRBV12-3 or TRBV12-4 and TRBJ2-2, with TRBD2 identical over 7 bases. The CDR3 length is 15 residues. Losses at the gene ends were 6 bases for V and 5 bases for J; bases not matched to a gene: 9. The CDR3 reads CASSRGRVDTGELFF. The CDR3 DNA reads TGTGCCAGCAGCCGAGGGAGGGTTGATACCGGGGAGCTGTTTTTT.

The V and J genes are TRBV2 and TRBJ1-1; TRBD1 is a possible D gene (5 bases). The CDR3 totals 13 residues. V was cut by 7 bases and J by 4 bases, with 13 bases left in between. Germline-derived CDR1 and CDR2 are SNHLY and FYNNEI. For the CDR3, the DNA is TGTGCCAGCACGGGCAGGGTGGGCACTGAAGCTTTCTTT. Its protein product is CASTGRVGTEAFF.

The V and J genes are TRBV6-2 or TRBV6-3 and TRBJ1-2, with D uncertain. The CDR3 extends over 14 amino acids. Per the germline V gene, CDR1 is MNHEY and CDR2 is SVGEGT. The ends were cut back, 2 bases at V and 4 bases at J, with 11 bases in the middle. The CDR3 loop is CASSYGVFSYGYTF. The CDR3 coding sequence is TGTGCCAGCAGTTACGGGGTCTTTAGCTATGGCTACACCTTC.

This clonotype has just a few counts. This chain links TRBV5-1 with TRBJ1-2; unclear D gene. V lost 3 bases to trimming and J lost 8 bases, with 14 bases between them. The germline CDR1 and CDR2 sequences are SGHRS and YFSETQ. The CDR3 consists of 13 residues. The CDR3 nucleotides are TGCGCCAGCAGCTATATCGGGGATGAGGGCTACACCTTC. As protein: CASSYIGDEGYTF.

The genes are TRBV6-5 and TRBJ2-5; TRBD2 is a possible D gene (5 bases). CDR3 size: 14 residues. Per germline, CDR1 MNHEY and CDR2 SVGAGI. The V and J ends lost 0 bases and 5 bases respectively, with 10 bases between them. CDR3 protein: CASSYSGVSETQYF. For the CDR3, the DNA is TGTGCCAGCAGTTACTCCGGGGTTTCGGAGACCCAGTACTTC.

This rearrangement joins TRBV6-1 to TRBJ1-1, with D possibly TRBD1 on 5 matching bases. There are 13 residues in the CDR3. V lost 10 bases and J lost 7, with 19 bases in between. Per germline, CDR1 MNHNS and CDR2 SASEGT. The CDR3 protein is CATRILGVSEAFF. The CDR3 DNA reads TGTGCCACCAGAATTCTAGGGGTGAGTGAAGCTTTCTTT.

This clonotype occurred many times. V gene TRBV5-1 combines with J gene TRBJ1-6, with D possibly being TRBD1 (5 bases). The CDR3 has 15 amino acids. Germline CDR1 is SGHRS and CDR2 is YFSETQ. Trimming cost V 2 bases and J 8 bases, with 14 bases left between them. The CDR3: CASSFGRVGDSPLHF. As DNA, the CDR3 is TGCGCCAGCAGCTTTGGAAGAGTGGGGGATTCACCCCTCCACTTT. The full variable domain, rest sourced from reference TRBV5-1 and TRBJ1-6, is KAGVTQTPRYLIKTRGQQVTLSCSPISGHRSVSWYQQTPGQGLQFLFEYFSETQRNKGNFPGRFSGRQFSNSRSEMNVSTLELGDSALYLCASSFGRVGDSPLHFGNGTRLTVT.

This clonotype came up many times. This chain uses TRBV20-1 with TRBJ2-7; TRBD1 matches 7 bases. Per germline, CDR1 DFQATT and CDR2 SNEGSKA (reference sequence). The CDR3 spans 13 residues. The V and J ends lost 2 bases and 3 bases, in that order; junction bases with no gene match: 4. The CDR3, as DNA: TGCAGTGCTAGAAAGGGGGCTGGCTACGAGCAGTACTTC. Its translation: CSARKGAGYEQYF.

This clonotype was found many times. The chain combines TRBV5-1 with TRBJ1-2; D is perhaps TRBD1 (5 bases). CDR1 SGHRS and CDR2 YFSETQ come from the germline V gene. V was pared by 5 bases and J by 6 bases, with 14 bases between. CDR3 length: 13 amino acids. The CDR3 spells CASRLQGDDGYTF. DNA of the CDR3: TGCGCCAGCAGACTCCAGGGTGACGATGGCTACACCTTC.

This clonotype was counted many times. The chain carries TRBV12-3 or TRBV12-4 and TRBJ1-1; D possibly corresponds to TRBD1 (5 bases). This CDR3 is 14 amino acids long. V was pared by 1 base and J by 4 bases, with 10 bases between. CDR3 in DNA: TGTGCCAGCAGTTTAGAGGGGATTATCACTGAAGCTTTCTTT. This sequence encodes CASSLEGIITEAFF.

The J gene is TRBJ1-5, the V gene TRBV4-1; 7 nucleotides match TRBD1. V lost 6 bases to trimming and J lost 1 base; unmatched junction nucleotides: 6. Germline loops: CDR1 MGHRA, CDR2 YSYEKL. The CDR3 length is 15 residues. The CDR3 here is CASSTGTESNQPQHF. DNA of the CDR3: TGCGCCAGCAGTACCGGGACAGAAAGCAATCAGCCCCAGCATTTT.

This clonotype was picked up many times. The chain joins TRBV28 to TRBJ2-7; D might be TRBD1 (6 bases). This CDR3 has 15 amino acids. Germline CDR1 reads MDHEN; CDR2 reads SYDVKM. Trimming removed 2 bases at V and 0 bases at J, with 11 bases between. The CDR3 reads CASSLIRGSSYEQYF. In DNA form, the CDR3 reads TGTGCCAGCAGTTTAATAAGGGGGAGCTCCTACGAGCAGTACTTC.

In this sample, this clonotype turned up a few times. The chain couples TRBV19 to TRBJ1-1; the match to TRBD1 covers 7 bases. CDR3 length equals 16 residues. From germline, CDR1 is LNHDA and CDR2 SQIVND (reference sequence). Losses at the gene ends were 7 bases for V and 5 bases for J; bases not matched to a gene: 16. CDR3 coding DNA: TGTGCCAGTACTCCATTTTTGCCGGGACAGTATACTGAAGCTTTCTTT. It translates to CASTPFLPGQYTEAFF.

The chain joins TRBV5-1 to TRBJ1-4; a weak D match, TRBD1 (6 bases). Trimming shortened V by 3 bases and J by 0 bases, and 15 bases separated the two germline ends. Germline CDR1 is SGHRS and CDR2 is YFSETQ. The CDR3 is 17 amino acids. The CDR3 protein is CASSWRDTGTTNEKLFF. DNA for the CDR3: TGCGCCAGCAGCTGGCGGGACACAGGAACAACTAATGAAAAACTGTTTTTT.

This clonotype was counted ten times or more. This chain connects TRBV12-3 or TRBV12-4 to TRBJ2-1; TRBD2 aligns across 9 bases. Losses at the gene ends were 1 base for V and 14 bases for J; bases not matched to a gene: 6. The CDR3 covers 13 residues. Here the CDR3 DNA reads TGTGCCAGCAGTTTAGGAACAGGCGGGAGGGAGTTCTTC. It translates to CASSLGTGGREFF.

This clonotype appeared a few times. A junction boundary mismatches the germline segment, possibly from a read error. V usage is TRBV9 and J usage is TRBJ2-1; D is possibly TRBD1 or TRBD2 (5 bases each). In germline, CDR1 is SGDLS, CDR2 YYNGEE. This CDR3 has 13 residues. The CDR3 coding sequence is TGTGCCAGCAGCGAAGCGAGGGGCAATGAGCAGTCCTTC. It yields the protein CASSEARGNEQSF.

A remark on this clonotype: A much bigger clone sits one base away, suggesting this may be a read error. As the CDR3 is not closed by the conserved phenylalanine or tryptophan, this likely results from a read error. The rearrangement joins TRBV12-5 to TRBJ2-7, with 7 nucleotides matching TRBD1. J was trimmed by 4 bases and V by 3 bases; bases with no gene match: 3. Germline V gene sequence: CDR1 LGHNT, CDR2 FRNRAP. This CDR3 is 13 amino acids long. The CDR3 loop reads CASGLDRAYEQYI. The DNA of the CDR3 is TGTGCTAGTGGTTTAGACAGGGCTTACGAGCAGTACATC.

This clonotype was counted at least ten times. This chain connects TRBV27 to TRBJ1-1; 7 bases fit TRBD1. V was clipped by 3 bases and J by 0 bases; unmatched bases: 7. CDR1 and CDR2 from the germline V gene are MNHEY and SMNVEV (reference sequence). This CDR3 comprises 16 residues. The CDR3 DNA reads as TGTGCCAGCAGTTTTTCCTCAGGGACAGTGAACACTGAAGCTTTCTTT. It encodes CASSFSSGTVNTEAFF.

This clonotype was counted at least ten times. This rearrangement joins TRBV11-2 to TRBJ1-6, with no clear D. The CDR3 runs to 15 residues. From germline, CDR1 is SGHAT and CDR2 FQNNGV. Trimming took off 0 bases at V and 4 bases at J, with 7 bases between the two ends. The chain's CDR3 is CASSLEVYYNSPLHF. The CDR3 DNA follows: TGTGCCAGCAGCTTAGAAGTCTATTATAATTCACCCCTCCACTTT.

Turning to this clonotype: This CDR3 is missing its conserved last phenylalanine or tryptophan, likely due to a read error. The CDR3: CASSNRVGYTS. In DNA, the CDR3 is TGTGCCAGCAGTAACAGGGTCGGCTACACCTCC. The V and J genes are TRBV12-3 or TRBV12-4 and TRBJ1-2; a possible D gene is TRBD1 (6 bases). Trimming removed 5 bases at V and 8 bases at J, with 9 bases between. The CDR3 covers 11 residues.